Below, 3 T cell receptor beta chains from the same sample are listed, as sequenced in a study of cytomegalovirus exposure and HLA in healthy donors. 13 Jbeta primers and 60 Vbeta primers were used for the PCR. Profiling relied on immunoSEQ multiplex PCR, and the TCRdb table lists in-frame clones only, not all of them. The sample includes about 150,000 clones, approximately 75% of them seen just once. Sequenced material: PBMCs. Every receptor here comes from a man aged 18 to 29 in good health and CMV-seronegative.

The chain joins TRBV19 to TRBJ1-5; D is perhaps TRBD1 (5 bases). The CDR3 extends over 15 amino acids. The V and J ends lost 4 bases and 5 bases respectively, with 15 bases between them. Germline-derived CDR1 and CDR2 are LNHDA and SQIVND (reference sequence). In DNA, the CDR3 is TGTGCCAGTAGTAAAAGGGCGGGGACGGATCAGCCCCAGCATTTT. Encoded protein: CASSKRAGTDQPQHF.

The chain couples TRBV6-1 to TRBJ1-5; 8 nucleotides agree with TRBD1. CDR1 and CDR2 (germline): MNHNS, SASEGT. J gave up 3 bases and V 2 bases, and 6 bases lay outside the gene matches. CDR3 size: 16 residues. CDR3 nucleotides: TGTGCCAGCAGTGAAAATCCAGGGGGCTTCAATCAGCCCCAGCATTTT. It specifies CASSENPGGFNQPQHF.

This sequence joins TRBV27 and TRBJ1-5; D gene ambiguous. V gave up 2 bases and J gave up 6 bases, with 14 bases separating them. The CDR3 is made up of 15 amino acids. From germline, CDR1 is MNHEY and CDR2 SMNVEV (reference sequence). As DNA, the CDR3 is TGTGCCAGCAGTTTAGCGACGGACTCCATTCAGCCCCAGCATTTT. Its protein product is CASSLATDSIQPQHF.